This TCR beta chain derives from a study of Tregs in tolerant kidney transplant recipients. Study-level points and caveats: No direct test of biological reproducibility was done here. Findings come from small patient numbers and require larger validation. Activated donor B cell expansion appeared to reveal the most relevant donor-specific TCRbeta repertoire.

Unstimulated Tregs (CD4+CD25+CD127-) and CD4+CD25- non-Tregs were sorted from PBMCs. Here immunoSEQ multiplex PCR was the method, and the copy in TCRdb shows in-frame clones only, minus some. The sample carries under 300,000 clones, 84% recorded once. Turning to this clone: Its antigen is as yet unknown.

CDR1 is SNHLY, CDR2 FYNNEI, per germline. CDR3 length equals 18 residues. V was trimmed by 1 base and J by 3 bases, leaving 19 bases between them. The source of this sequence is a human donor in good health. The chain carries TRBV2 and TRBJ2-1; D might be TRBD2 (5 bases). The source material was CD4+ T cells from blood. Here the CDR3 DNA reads TGTGCCAGCAGTGAAGGGGCTAGCCCTCTACTCATCTACAATGAGCAGTTCTTC. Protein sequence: CASSEGASPLLIYNEQFF. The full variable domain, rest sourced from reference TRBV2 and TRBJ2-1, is EPEVTQTPSHQVTQMGQEVILRCVPISNHLYFYWYRQILGQKVEFLVSFYNNEISEKSEIFDDQFSVERPDGSNFTLKIRSTKLEDSAMYFCASSEGASPLLIYNEQFFGPGTRLTVL.